A single sample is the source of the 4 T cell receptor beta chains below, sequenced in a study of T cells in Graves' hyperthyroidism and ophthalmopathy. TCR beta CDR3 region amplification was performed from RNA transcripts. Using the HTBI primer set, a first-round RT-PCR was run on the TCR CDR3. From the multiplex PCR reads, TCRdb called clonotypes with MiXCR, one entry per CDR3 protein. The sample has about 380,000 distinct CDR3 sequences, approximately 17% seen once. Source material: blood. Receptors were obtained from a man between 18 and 35 years old with Graves' ophthalmopathy.

This clonotype was recorded many times. The V gene is TRBV6-6, the J gene TRBJ2-7, with 8 bases aligning to TRBD1. The CDR3 contains 15 residues. Germline values: CDR1 MNHNY, CDR2 SVGAGI (reference sequence). The junction had 7 bases not matched to a gene; V was cut back by 2 bases and J by 4 bases. CDR3 sequence reads: CASSYTRDRHYEQYF. CDR3 sequence (DNA): TGTGCCAGCAGTTACACCAGGGACAGGCATTACGAGCAGTACTTC.

This clonotype came up a few times. This rearrangement joins TRBV19 to TRBJ2-7; tentatively, D is TRBD1 (6 bases). The V end was cut by 4 bases, the J end by 6 bases, with 10 bases between. CDR1 is LNHDA and CDR2 is SQIVND in the germline V gene (reference sequence). The CDR3 sequence is 12 residues long. The CDR3 coding sequence is TGTGCCAGTAGTACGTCAGGGGTCGAGCAGTACTTC. Translating gives CASSTSGVEQYF.

The sample holds many counts of this clonotype. The V call is TRBV24-1, the J call TRBJ2-1; D call uncertain. This CDR3 comprises 14 residues. In germline, CDR1 is KGHDR, CDR2 SFDVKD. V shed 3 bases and J shed 6 bases, with 11 bases lying between them. CDR3 residues: CATSDPKRSNEQFF. CDR3 DNA: TGTGCCACCAGTGATCCGAAAAGGTCCAATGAGCAGTTCTTC.

This sequence joins TRBV15 and TRBJ2-5; D unclear. V lost 1 base to trimming and J lost 0 bases, with 9 bases between them. Germline lookup yields CDR1 LNHNV and CDR2 YYDKDF (reference sequence). The CDR3 length is 15 residues. DNA for the CDR3: TGTGCCACCAGCAGAGGAGCTGGGAACCAAGAGACCCAGTACTTC. It specifies CATSRGAGNQETQYF.